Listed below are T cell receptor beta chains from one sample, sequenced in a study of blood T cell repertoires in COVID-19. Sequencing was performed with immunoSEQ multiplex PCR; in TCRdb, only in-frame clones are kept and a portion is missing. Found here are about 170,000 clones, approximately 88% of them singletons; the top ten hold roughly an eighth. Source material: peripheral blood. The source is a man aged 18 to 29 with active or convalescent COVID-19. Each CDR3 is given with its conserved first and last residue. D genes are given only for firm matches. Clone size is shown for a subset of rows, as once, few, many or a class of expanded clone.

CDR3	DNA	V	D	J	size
CASSVASGVWTDTQYF	TGTGCCAGCAGCGTAGCTAGCGGGGTATGGACAGATACGCAGTATTTT	TRBV9	TRBD2	TRBJ2-3	.
CASSPRRLAGGRYADTQYF	TGTGCCAGCAGCCCGAGGAGACTAGCGGGAGGGAGGTACGCAGATACGCAGTATTTT	TRBV7-2	TRBD2	TRBJ2-3	.
CASREDSLSYEQYF	TGTGCCAGCAGGGAGGACAGTTTATCCTACGAGCAGTACTTC	TRBV6-5	.	TRBJ2-7	.
CASSPPVGLYEQYF	TGTGCCAGCTCACCACCCGTTGGGCTCTACGAGCAGTACTTC	TRBV18	.	TRBJ2-7	once
CASSLGEGELFF	TGTGCCAGCAGCTTAGGGGAGGGGGAGCTGTTTTTT	TRBV11-2	.	TRBJ2-2	.
CASSLGRGTTTGETQYF	TGCGCCAGCAGCTTGGGGCGGGGGACAACCACGGGAGAGACCCAGTACTTC	TRBV5-1	.	TRBJ2-5	.
CASSPGRYEQYF	TGTGCCAGCTCTCCGGGAAGATACGAGCAGTACTTC	TRBV18	.	TRBJ2-7	.
CASSQQGGTEAFF	TGTGCCAGCAGTCAACAGGGTGGCACTGAAGCTTTCTTT	TRBV12-3/TRBV12-4	.	TRBJ1-1	.
CASSLGGGQATNEKLFF	TGCGCCAGCAGCTTGGGCGGGGGGCAGGCAACTAATGAAAAACTGTTTTTT	TRBV5-1	.	TRBJ1-4	.
CASRGGTGHGYTF	TGTGCCAGCAGGGGGGGGACAGGGCATGGCTACACCTTC	TRBV11-2	TRBD1	TRBJ1-2	.
CASSIGGEDTQYF	TGTGCCAGTAGTATTGGAGGGGAAGATACGCAGTATTTT	TRBV19	.	TRBJ2-3	once
CAWSLRGEQPQHF	TGTGCCTGGAGTTTAAGGGGTGAGCAGCCCCAGCATTTT	TRBV30	.	TRBJ1-5	once
CASSTRQRDSGNTIYF	TGTGCCAGCAGCACACGACAGAGAGACTCTGGAAACACCATATATTTT	TRBV11-2	.	TRBJ1-3	.
CAWRALRAGGLHNEQFF	TGTGCCTGGAGGGCTCTGCGGGCGGGAGGGCTCCACAATGAGCAGTTCTTC	TRBV30	TRBD2	TRBJ2-1	.
CSAGASEQFF	TGCAGTGCTGGAGCTAGTGAGCAGTTCTTC	TRBV20-1	.	TRBJ2-1	.
CASSPGAYNEQFF	TGTGCCAGCTCACCAGGGGCGTACAATGAGCAGTTCTTC	TRBV18	.	TRBJ2-1	.
CASKVAGLGAIYF	TGTGCCAGCAAGGTCGCAGGGTTAGGCGCCATATATTTT	TRBV6-5	.	TRBJ1-3	.
CASSALPAGGLETQYF	TGTGCCAGCAGCGCCCTTCCAGCGGGAGGGCTAGAGACCCAGTACTTC	TRBV9	TRBD2	TRBJ2-5	.
CASSLRGAEIQPQHF	TGTGCCAGCAGCTTGCGGGGAGCCGAAATTCAGCCCCAGCATTTT	TRBV5-6	.	TRBJ1-5	.
CASSQDGARENEKLFF	TGCGCCAGCAGCCAAGATGGCGCCAGGGAAAACGAAAAACTGTTTTTT	TRBV4-1	.	TRBJ1-4	.
CASSPRAERDNQPQHF	TGCGCCAGCAGCCCGAGGGCGGAAAGGGACAATCAGCCCCAGCATTTT	TRBV4-1	.	TRBJ1-5	.
CASSLFSGNYNEQFF	TGTGCCAGCAGTTTATTCAGCGGCAATTACAATGAGCAGTTCTTC	TRBV28	.	TRBJ2-1	.
CSVRGAGPQHF	TGCAGTGTCAGAGGGGCGGGACCCCAGCATTTT	TRBV20-1	.	TRBJ1-5	.
CAISEQLGTGNTEAFF	TGTGCCATCAGTGAACAGTTAGGGACAGGGAACACTGAAGCTTTCTTT	TRBV10-3	TRBD1	TRBJ1-1	.
CASSAGTSGRGDTQYF	TGTGCCAGCAGTGCCGGGACTAGCGGGAGAGGAGATACGCAGTATTTT	TRBV2	TRBD2	TRBJ2-3	.
CASTGGTGSYNEQFF	TGCGCCAGCACCGGAGGGACAGGCTCCTACAATGAGCAGTTCTTC	TRBV5-1	TRBD1	TRBJ2-1	once
CASSPLPPQGNSPLHF	TGTGCCAGCTCACCCTTACCCCCACAGGGTAATTCACCCCTCCACTTT	TRBV18	.	TRBJ1-6	.
CASSTTGWGEQFF	TGTGCCAGTAGTACGACAGGGTGGGGTGAGCAGTTCTTC	TRBV19	TRBD1	TRBJ2-1	.
CASSLTGGYSYNEQFF	TGTGCCAGCTCACTAACGGGGGGTTACTCCTACAATGAGCAGTTCTTC	TRBV18	TRBD2	TRBJ2-1	.
CASSPYPQRGATDTQYF	TGCGCCAGCAGCCCCTATCCGCAGCGGGGGGCCACAGATACGCAGTATTTT	TRBV5-1	TRBD2	TRBJ2-3	once
CASSLRGTFEKLFF	TGTGCCAGCAGCCTCAGGGGCACCTTTGAAAAACTGTTTTTT	TRBV6-5	.	TRBJ1-4	.
CASSFQGAGTGELFF	TGTGCCAGCAGTTTTCAGGGGGCGGGTACCGGGGAGCTGTTTTTT	TRBV28	TRBD1	TRBJ2-2	.
CSVESQGARAGYTF	TGCAGCGTTGAGAGCCAGGGGGCGCGGGCAGGCTACACCTTC	TRBV29-1	TRBD1	TRBJ1-2	.
CASSRLTGSYEQYF	TGTGCCAGCAGCCGCTTGACGGGCTCCTACGAGCAGTACTTC	TRBV14	.	TRBJ2-7	.
CASSRAGPLADTQYF	TGTGCCAGCAGCCGCGCGGGGCCTCTTGCGGATACGCAGTATTTT	TRBV7-2	.	TRBJ2-3	.
CASSLLAGGMETQYF	TGTGCCAGCAGCTTACTAGCGGGAGGGATGGAGACCCAGTACTTC	TRBV11-2	TRBD2	TRBJ2-5	.
CASRRDRGLGNTIYF	TGCGCCAGCCGACGAGACAGGGGGCTTGGAAACACCATATATTTT	TRBV10-2	TRBD1	TRBJ1-3	few
CASSARVGASYEQYF	TGTGCCAGCAGTGCCCGGGTAGGCGCGTCCTACGAGCAGTACTTC	TRBV2	.	TRBJ2-7	.
CASSMRTGNSNQPQHF	TGTGCCAGTAGTATGCGTACAGGTAATAGCAATCAGCCCCAGCATTTT	TRBV19	.	TRBJ1-5	.
CASSQLAGVGEQYF	TGTGCCAGCAGCCAGCTAGCGGGAGTTGGCGAGCAGTACTTC	TRBV9	TRBD2	TRBJ2-7	.
CASSRWTGRDTDTQYF	TGTGCCAGCAGCCGCTGGACAGGGAGGGACACAGATACGCAGTATTTT	TRBV6-2/TRBV6-3	.	TRBJ2-3	.
CASSYSSVEQYF	TGTGCCAGCAGTTATTCTTCTGTCGAGCAGTACTTC	TRBV6-6	.	TRBJ2-7	.
CASSLDRGNTGELFF	TGCGCCAGCAGCCTCGACAGGGGGAACACCGGGGAGCTGTTTTTT	TRBV5-1	TRBD1	TRBJ2-2	.
CASSRAQGHGYTF	TGTGCCAGCAGCCGAGCGCAGGGGCATGGCTACACCTTC	TRBV7-9	.	TRBJ1-2	.
CASSLQGQDYEQYF	TGTGCCAGCAGTTTACAGGGGCAGGACTACGAGCAGTACTTC	TRBV27	.	TRBJ2-7	once
CASSLAASSSYNSPLHF	TGCGCCAGCAGCTTGGCAGCCTCTAGCTCCTATAATTCACCCCTCCACTTT	TRBV5-1	.	TRBJ1-6	.
CASSPIGYGYTF	TGTGCCAGTAGTCCAATCGGGTATGGCTACACCTTC	TRBV19	.	TRBJ1-2	.
CASNLLAGDKTDTQYF	TGTGCCAGCAACTTACTAGCGGGAGATAAAACAGATACGCAGTATTTT	TRBV7-2	TRBD2	TRBJ2-3	.
CASSLITGGAEYGYTF	TGTGCCAGCAGCTTGATTACAGGGGGCGCAGAGTATGGCTACACCTTC	TRBV7-2	TRBD1	TRBJ1-2	.
CASGDRGLAGEQYF	TGCGCCAGCGGGGACCGGGGACTAGCGGGGGAGCAGTACTTC	TRBV5-1	TRBD2	TRBJ2-7	.
CASSLSGLNTGELFF	TGTGCCAGCAGCCTTTCGGGACTAAACACCGGGGAGCTGTTTTTT	TRBV5-6	TRBD2	TRBJ2-2	.
CASTDTLNTEAFF	TGTGCCAGCACGGACACCTTGAACACTGAAGCTTTCTTT	TRBV28	.	TRBJ1-1	.